These 2 T cell receptor beta chains were sequenced from one sample in a study of T cell repertoires in cytomegalovirus infection. For these TCRs, the target antigens are not known. TCRdb reprocessed the reads with MiXCR, giving one entry per CDR3 protein. The table lists 200,000 to 250,000 distinct CDR3 sequences, 35% to 40% of them singletons. This specimen consisted of CD8+ T cells from cultured PBMCs, obtained from culture after CMV antigen stimulation. These receptors all stem from a human donor in good health (CMV status not recorded). Some clones in this sample may be carry-over from other donors' samples.

This clonotype was counted a single time. This chain connects TRBV4-1 to TRBJ2-7, with unresolved D. V was pared by 0 bases and J by 7 bases, with 13 bases between. The CDR3 has 14 amino acids. Per germline, CDR1 MGHRA and CDR2 YSYEKL. Here the CDR3 reads CASSQDPAGSEQYF. The CDR3 DNA follows: TGCGCCAGCAGCCAAGATCCGGCAGGCTCTGAGCAGTACTTC.

CDR3 sequence reads: CASSLESRGAPYEQYF. CDR3 sequence (DNA): TGTGCCAGCAGCTTAGAGAGCAGGGGAGCCCCCTACGAGCAGTACTTC. V gene TRBV7-8 combines with J gene TRBJ2-7; weak D call: TRBD1 (6 bases). The CDR3 has 16 residues. Between the trimmed V and J ends, which lost 1 base and 2 bases, there was a span of 15 bases. Germline V lookup: CDR1 SGHVS, CDR2 FQNEAQ.